The present entry profiles one TCR beta chain with its context. Its antigen is unknown. This specimen comes from a study of radiotherapy plus CTLA-4 blockade in lung cancer. The CDR3 runs 14 residues. V was pared by 5 bases and J by 6 bases, with 16 bases between. The germline V gene has CDR1 SGHTA and CDR2 FQGNSA. Study outcomes and limitations: Reported findings show early blood T cell clone dynamics, with interferon-beta, best predicted response.

Sequencing was performed with immunoSEQ multiplex PCR; in TCRdb, only in-frame clones are kept and a portion is missing. The sample carries tens of thousands of clones, 86% recorded once. Material: peripheral blood, obtained from a patient treated with radiotherapy plus ipilimumab. This chain links TRBV7-2 with TRBJ1-2; perhaps TRBD1 as D (5 bases). This receptor was obtained from a human donor with non-small cell lung cancer who had a partial response to radiotherapy plus ipilimumab. The CDR3, as DNA: TGTGCCAGCAGCACCCCGCCTGACAGCCATGGCTACACCTTC. Amino acids: CASSTPPDSHGYTF. Variable domain in full (rest from reference TRBV7-2 and TRBJ1-2): GAGVSQSPSNKVTEKGKDVELRCDPISGHTALYWYRQSLGQGLEFLIYFQGNSAPDKSGLPSDRFSAERTGGSVSTLTIQRTQQEDSAVYLCASSTPPDSHGYTFGSGTRLTVV.